One and the same sample provided the 25 T cell receptor beta chains below, sequenced in a study of blood T cell repertoires in COVID-19. TCRdb's table, derived via immunoSEQ multiplex PCR, lists solely in-frame clones and lacks some. The sample yields 100,000 to 150,000 clones, 60% to 80% seen once. Sequenced input: peripheral blood. These receptors were taken from a man aged 55 to 69 with acute or convalescent COVID-19.

This chain connects TRBV6-2 or TRBV6-3 to TRBJ1-1, with D perhaps matching TRBD1 (5 bases). Between the trimmed V and J ends, which lost 4 bases and 5 bases, there was a span of 11 bases. The CDR3 runs 13 residues. The germline CDR1 and CDR2 sequences are MNHEY and SVGEGT. Here the CDR3 reads CASSLAGQTEAFF. For the CDR3, the DNA is TGTGCCAGCAGTTTAGCAGGGCAAACTGAAGCTTTCTTT.

The rearrangement joins TRBV5-1 to TRBJ1-2; D is uncertain. This CDR3 contains 13 residues. Germline-derived CDR1 and CDR2 are SGHRS and YFSETQ. V gave up 4 bases and J gave up 8 bases, with 15 bases separating them. CDR3 loop: CASSPTRGGGYTF. DNA of the CDR3: TGCGCCAGCAGCCCTACCCGGGGAGGCGGCTACACCTTC.

This rearrangement joins TRBV7-9 to TRBJ1-5, with unresolved D. The CDR3 runs to 14 residues. V was pared by 1 base and J by 0 bases, with 4 bases between. CDR1 and CDR2 (germline): SEHNR, FQNEAQ (reference sequence). As DNA, the CDR3 is TGTGCCAGCAGCTTAGGAGTTAGCAATCAGCCCCAGCATTTT. Amino acid sequence: CASSLGVSNQPQHF.

V usage is TRBV28 and J usage is TRBJ2-3; 8 nucleotides line up with TRBD2. This CDR3 has 16 amino acids. Germline CDR1 MDHEN, CDR2 SYDVKM. The junction had 12 bases not matched to a gene; V was cut back by 6 bases and J by 4 bases. The chain's CDR3 is CASSPSLSGVSDTQYF. The CDR3 DNA reads as TGTGCCAGCAGCCCTTCTCTTAGCGGGGTTTCAGATACGCAGTATTTT.

This clone was seen a single time. V gene TRBV6-4 combines with J gene TRBJ1-6; D possibly corresponds to TRBD1 (6 bases). The CDR3 spans 14 residues. V lost 2 bases and J lost 11, with 13 bases in between. Germline assignment: CDR1 MRHNA and CDR2 SNTAGT. The CDR3 loop reads CASSDGLTGTPLHF. CDR3 nucleotide sequence: TGTGCCAGCAGTGACGGCCTCACAGGGACACCCCTCCACTTT.

The J gene is TRBJ1-2, the V gene TRBV27, with TRBD1 identical over 8 bases. The CDR3 runs 15 residues. J gave up 0 bases and V 3 bases, and 3 bases lay outside the gene matches. CDR1 and CDR2 from the germline V gene are MNHEY and SMNVEV (reference sequence). The CDR3 is CASSLRQGSNYGYTF. CDR3 in DNA: TGTGCCAGCAGTTTGAGACAGGGGTCTAACTATGGCTACACCTTC.

The V gene is TRBV5-6, the J gene TRBJ2-3, with 10 bases lining up with TRBD1. Germline assignment: CDR1 SGHDT and CDR2 YYEEEE. Germline trimming cut 4 bases from V and 5 bases from J; bases unmatched to any gene: 4. This CDR3 contains 14 residues. In nucleotides, the CDR3 is TGTGCCAGCAGCCTGGGACAGGGGATAGATACGCAGTATTTT. This sequence encodes CASSLGQGIDTQYF.

This clone came up a few times. The rearrangement links TRBV7-2 to TRBJ1-2; possible D gene TRBD1, 5 bases. V lost 4 bases and J lost 4, with 22 bases in between. The length of the CDR3 is 17 residues. CDR1 is SGHTA and CDR2 is FQGNSA in the germline V gene. This chain's CDR3 is CASSSPEGRVGVYGYTF. The CDR3 DNA follows: TGTGCCAGCAGCTCCCCGGAGGGCAGGGTTGGGGTCTATGGCTACACCTTC.

J is TRBJ1-6 and V is TRBV15; 9 bases are shared with TRBD1. The CDR3 loop spans 20 amino acids. After removal of 4 bases from V and 10 bases from J, the junction contained 23 bases not matched to a gene. Per the germline V gene, CDR1 is LNHNV and CDR2 is YYDKDF (reference sequence). The CDR3 loop is CATSKGRLLNRDRVHSPLHF. The CDR3 bases are TGTGCCACCAGCAAAGGACGACTTTTAAACCGGGACAGGGTCCACTCACCCCTCCACTTT.

This clone occurred once. The chain carries TRBV27 and TRBJ2-1; 10 bases agree with TRBD1. Germline V CDR1 and CDR2: MNHEY, SMNVEV (reference sequence). The CDR3 has 17 residues. V dropped 5 bases and J dropped 6; count of bases not matched to a gene: 13. The CDR3: CASSPLKGTGDPNEQFF. DNA for the CDR3: TGTGCCAGCAGTCCACTCAAGGGGACAGGGGATCCCAATGAGCAGTTCTTC.

The rearrangement links TRBV5-1 to TRBJ2-7, with D perhaps TRBD1 (6 bases). V lost 0 bases and J 5 bases, leaving 12 bases between the germline ends. The CDR3 contains 14 residues. Per the germline V gene, CDR1 is SGHRS and CDR2 is YFSETQ. CDR3: CASSLGSGDNEQYF. The CDR3 DNA sequence: TGCGCCAGCAGCTTGGGTTCAGGGGACAACGAGCAGTACTTC.

The genes are TRBV9 and TRBJ2-3, with TRBD2 matching 7 bases. CDR3 length: 16 residues. The germline gives CDR1 SGDLS, CDR2 YYNGEE. J gave up 4 bases and V 0 bases, and 8 bases lay outside the gene matches. CDR3 coding DNA: TGTGCCAGCAGCGTAGGTCCTAGCGGTGGCGCAGATACGCAGTATTTT. Protein product: CASSVGPSGGADTQYF.

This clone was detected only once. This chain links TRBV11-2 with TRBJ2-1, with 7 nucleotides matching TRBD1. Unmatched junction bases numbered 9, after V lost 0 bases and J lost 7 bases. The CDR3 covers 16 residues. Germline V gene sequence: CDR1 SGHAT, CDR2 FQNNGV. The CDR3 is CASSLEAGQVGNEQFF. As DNA, the CDR3 is TGTGCCAGCAGCTTAGAAGCTGGACAGGTCGGGAATGAGCAGTTCTTC.

V usage is TRBV3-1 (or the pseudogene TRBV3-2) and J usage is TRBJ2-3; 11 nucleotides agree with TRBD2. The CDR3 is 16 amino acids. V lost 1 base and J lost 3; bases outside the gene matches: 3. Germline-derived CDR1 and CDR2 are LGHDT and YNNKEL (reference sequence). CDR3 residues: CASSQGSGRATDTQYF. DNA for the CDR3: TGTGCCAGCAGCCAAGGTAGCGGGAGGGCGACAGATACGCAGTATTTT.

The rearrangement uses TRBV18 and TRBJ2-3; 8 bases line up with TRBD2. The CDR3 has 14 residues. Per germline, CDR1 KGHSH and CDR2 LQKENI. V was pared by 5 bases and J by 2 bases, with 3 bases of the junction left unmatched. CDR3: CASSFGLATDTQYF. CDR3 nucleotide sequence: TGTGCCAGCTCATTCGGACTAGCCACAGATACGCAGTATTTT.

The CDR3 DNA sequence: TGTGCCAGCAGTGCCCCATCGGGGAATTATAATGGCTACACCTTC. Its protein product is CASSAPSGNYNGYTF. The J gene is TRBJ1-2, the V gene TRBV9; D not resolved. The V and J ends lost 5 bases and 6 bases respectively, with 20 bases between them. The CDR3 loop spans 15 amino acids. CDR1 is SGDLS, CDR2 YYNGEE, per germline.

The chain is built from TRBV10-3 and TRBJ2-7; TRBD1 matches at 7 bases. J was trimmed by 2 bases and V by 2 bases; bases with no gene match: 6. From germline, CDR1 is ENHRY and CDR2 SYGVKD. The CDR3 has 15 amino acids. The CDR3 is CAISEDWTGAYEQYF. The CDR3, as DNA: TGTGCCATCAGTGAGGACTGGACAGGAGCCTACGAGCAGTACTTC.

The chain joins TRBV5-1 to TRBJ1-2; D perhaps matches TRBD1 (6 bases). The V and J ends lost 0 bases and 8 bases respectively, with 23 bases between them. The germline V gene encodes CDR1 SGHRS and CDR2 YFSETQ. The CDR3 loop spans 17 amino acids. CDR3 amino acids: CASSLGVSDRPLNGYTF. CDR3 sequence (DNA): TGCGCCAGCAGCTTGGGGGTTTCGGACAGACCTTTAAACGGCTACACCTTC. Full variable domain (remainder filled in from reference TRBV5-1 and TRBJ1-2): KAGVTQTPRYLIKTRGQQVTLSCSPISGHRSVSWYQQTPGQGLQFLFEYFSETQRNKGNFPGRFSGRQFSNSRSEMNVSTLELGDSALYLCASSLGVSDRPLNGYTFGSGTRLTVV.

The V gene is TRBV4-1, the J gene TRBJ1-1; D is possibly TRBD1 (5 bases). The V end was cut by 3 bases, the J end by 5 bases, with 16 bases between. The germline gives CDR1 MGHRA, CDR2 YSYEKL. The CDR3 extends over 15 amino acids. The CDR3 protein is CASSHEPRGGTEAFF. The DNA of the CDR3 is TGCGCCAGCAGCCACGAGCCTAGGGGAGGAACTGAAGCTTTCTTT.

CDR3 sequence (DNA): TGCGCCAGCAGCCCCACAGGGGCCGTCACTGAAGCTTTCTTT. Translated, it gives CASSPTGAVTEAFF. This sequence joins TRBV5-1 and TRBJ1-1; 7 bases fit TRBD1. Per the germline V gene, CDR1 is SGHRS and CDR2 is YFSETQ. The CDR3 sequence is 14 residues long. The trim removed 4 bases at V and 4 bases at J, leaving 7 bases unmatched.

The rearrangement links TRBV5-1 to TRBJ1-1, with D tentatively TRBD1 (5 bases). V was pared by 1 base and J by 1 base, with 11 bases between. In germline, CDR1 is SGHRS, CDR2 YFSETQ. The CDR3 has 15 residues. The DNA for the CDR3 is TGCGCCAGCAGCTTGCTTAGCAGGGCGAACACTGAAGCTTTCTTT. It translates to CASSLLSRANTEAFF.

The chain has TRBV6-1 and TRBJ2-1, with 8 nucleotides matching TRBD2. The CDR3 sequence is 20 residues long. Germline values: CDR1 MNHNS, CDR2 SASEGT. V shed 4 bases, J shed 0 bases, and the junction held 17 bases outside the gene matches. This chain's CDR3 is CASSALTSGRSRSSYNEQFF. CDR3 DNA: TGTGCCAGCAGTGCGTTAACTAGCGGTCGCTCCCGGAGCTCCTACAATGAGCAGTTCTTC.

The chain links TRBV19 to TRBJ2-7; the match to TRBD2 covers 10 bases. The CDR3 consists of 14 residues. V trimming: 9 bases; J trimming: 7 bases; junction bases outside the gene matches: 12. Germline values: CDR1 LNHDA, CDR2 SQIVND (reference sequence). As DNA, the CDR3 is TGTGCCAGCTCACTGGGACTAGCGATGGTAGAGCAGTACTTC. Translating gives CASSLGLAMVEQYF.

This clone has only one observation. The J gene is TRBJ1-2, the V gene TRBV25-1; maybe TRBD1 (5 bases). CDR1 MGHDK and CDR2 SYGVNS come from the germline V gene. This CDR3 has 14 amino acids. V was pared by 6 bases and J by 4 bases, with 15 bases between. The CDR3 here is CASSKGQGPYGYTF. The CDR3 nucleotides are TGTGCCAGCAGCAAGGGCCAGGGCCCCTATGGCTACACCTTC.

The chain carries TRBV7-2 and TRBJ2-3; tentative D call: TRBD2 (7 bases). This CDR3 has 14 residues. Germline V gene sequence: CDR1 SGHTA, CDR2 FQGNSA. Trimming took 6 bases from V and 0 from J, leaving 10 bases between them. The CDR3 sequence is CASRRGPSTDTQYF. For the CDR3, the DNA is TGTGCCAGCAGGCGGGGGCCCAGCACAGATACGCAGTATTTT.